The 23 T cell receptor beta chains reported below all come from one sample, sequenced in a study of PD-1 blockade in classical Hodgkin lymphoma. Patients all relapsed after autologous stem cell transplantation, and there was variation in brentuximab vedotin exposure. Sequenced by immunoSEQ multiplex PCR; TCRdb stores in-frame clones only, minus some. This sample carries about 84,000 clones, under 90% of them seen once, and the ten largest clones take around 20%. The sample consisted of peripheral blood mononuclear cells (PBMCs), taken at baseline. Receptors originate from a human donor with classical Hodgkin lymphoma.

The V and J genes are TRBV28 and TRBJ1-5; TRBD1 agrees at 9 bases. Germline CDR1 reads MDHEN; CDR2 reads SYDVKM. The CDR3 sequence is 15 residues long. The V and J ends lost 4 bases and 7 bases, in that order; junction bases with no gene match: 8. CDR3 nucleotides: TGTGCCAGCAGTTCAATACAGGGGGCAGGGCAGCCCCAGCATTTT. Amino acids: CASSSIQGAGQPQHF.

The genes are TRBV7-9 and TRBJ2-3; D is unclear. Germline V gene lookup returns CDR1 SEHNR and CDR2 FQNEAQ (reference sequence). There are 15 residues in the CDR3. V lost 3 bases and J 4 bases, leaving 14 bases between the germline ends. In nucleotides, the CDR3 is TGTGCCAGCAGCTTCCCGACATTCACATCAGATACGCAGTATTTT. It specifies CASSFPTFTSDTQYF.

A few counts support this clone. The DNA of the CDR3 is TGTGCCAGCAGTGGCCGGACGGACGCGTGGGACAATCAGCCCCAGCATTTT. This translates into CASSGRTDAWDNQPQHF. This chain joins TRBV2 and TRBJ1-5; D uncertain. The CDR3 loop spans 17 amino acids. CDR1 and CDR2 (germline): SNHLY, FYNNEI. V lost 4 bases, J lost 3 bases, and 19 bases lay in between.

The gene calls are TRBV4-2 and TRBJ2-2, with D unresolved. V was trimmed by 0 bases and J by 6 bases, leaving 5 bases between them. Germline V gives CDR1 LGHNA, CDR2 YNFKEQ. This CDR3 spans 13 amino acids. The CDR3 nucleotides read TGTGCCAGCAGCCAAGATTTTCCCGGGGAGCTGTTTTTT. Amino acid sequence: CASSQDFPGELFF.

This sequence joins TRBV5-6 and TRBJ2-3, with D tentatively TRBD1 or TRBD2 (5 bases each). V dropped 4 bases and J dropped 0 bases, with 18 bases sitting between them. The CDR3 consists of 17 residues. The germline V gene encodes CDR1 SGHDT and CDR2 YYEEEE. The CDR3: CASSLRDVEDSTDTQYF. The DNA of the CDR3 is TGTGCCAGCAGCCTACGGGACGTTGAGGACAGCACAGATACGCAGTATTTT. The variable domain in full, completed from reference TRBV5-6 and TRBJ2-3, reads DAGVTQSPTHLIKTRGQQVTLRCSPKSGHDTVSWYQQALGQGPQFIFQYYEEEERQRGNFPDRFSGHQFPNYSSELNVNALLLGDSALYLCASSLRDVEDSTDTQYFGPGTRLTVL.

The rearrangement joins TRBV2 to TRBJ2-7; weak D call: TRBD1 (5 bases). This CDR3 has 15 amino acids. The V end lost 3 bases, the J end lost 0 bases, and 12 bases lay between the germline ends. The V gene's germline CDR1 is SNHLY and CDR2 FYNNEI. CDR3 residues: CASSDHSGFSYEQYF. The CDR3 coding sequence is TGTGCCAGCAGTGACCACTCAGGGTTCTCCTACGAGCAGTACTTC.

This clone was picked up one time. CDR3 coding DNA: TGTGCCAGTAGTATAGCGGGGTTTAGCAATCAGCCCCAGCATTTT. It translates to CASSIAGFSNQPQHF. The chain recombines TRBV19 with TRBJ1-5; D uncertain. The CDR3 has 15 amino acids. Germline CDR1 is LNHDA and CDR2 is SQIVND (reference sequence). V lost 1 base, J lost 0 bases, and 7 bases lay in between. Full variable domain (missing parts from reference TRBV19 and TRBJ1-5): DGGITQSPKYLFRKEGQNVTLSCEQNLNHDAMYWYRQDPGQGLRLIYYSQIVNDFQKGDIAEGYSVSREKKESFPLTVTSAQKNPTAFYLCASSIAGFSNQPQHFGDGTRLSIL.

The rearrangement joins TRBV5-1 to TRBJ2-7; 7 bases line up with TRBD1. In germline, CDR1 is SGHRS, CDR2 YFSETQ. The CDR3 totals 15 residues. V lost 2 bases to trimming and J lost 3 bases; unmatched junction nucleotides: 8. The CDR3: CASSFSSTGSYEQYF. CDR3 bases: TGCGCCAGCAGCTTTAGTTCGACAGGGAGCTACGAGCAGTACTTC. The entire variable domain, with the rest obtained from reference TRBV5-1 and TRBJ2-7, is as follows: KAGVTQTPRYLIKTRGQQVTLSCSPISGHRSVSWYQQTPGQGLQFLFEYFSETQRNKGNFPGRFSGRQFSNSRSEMNVSTLELGDSALYLCASSFSSTGSYEQYFGPGTRLTVT.

V and J are TRBV6-4 and TRBJ2-5, with D unresolved. The V end lost 3 bases, the J end lost 5 bases, and 16 bases lay between the germline ends. Germline lookup yields CDR1 MRHNA and CDR2 SNTAGT. The CDR3 sequence is 15 residues long. The CDR3 nucleotides are TGTGCCAGCAGTGAAAACGGCCTTCCCGGGGAGACCCAGTACTTC. This gives the protein CASSENGLPGETQYF.

The chain is built from TRBV6-1 and TRBJ1-3; D gene ambiguous. Per germline, CDR1 MNHNS and CDR2 SASEGT. V was clipped by 1 base and J by 4 bases, with 8 bases between them. The CDR3 contains 14 residues. CDR3: CASSEGGFGNTIYF. DNA for the CDR3: TGTGCCAGCAGTGAAGGGGGTTTCGGAAACACCATATATTTT.

The rearrangement links TRBV25-1 to TRBJ1-2, with TRBD1 matching 12 bases. The CDR3 spans 16 residues. The V segment lost 5 bases and the J segment 8 bases; nucleotides outside the gene matches: 12. The germline CDR1 and CDR2 sequences are MGHDK and SYGVNS. This chain's CDR3 is CASSIGTGGAGKGYTF. The CDR3 coding sequence is TGTGCCAGCAGTATTGGGACAGGGGGCGCAGGGAAAGGCTACACCTTC.

This chain connects TRBV5-1 to TRBJ1-2; 7 positions agree with TRBD1. The CDR3 totals 14 residues. Germline loops: CDR1 SGHRS, CDR2 YFSETQ. J lost 5 bases, V lost 0 bases, and 4 bases had no gene match. The CDR3 bases are TGCGCCAGCAGCTTGGAGGGGGACAGATATGGCTACACCTTC. It translates to CASSLEGDRYGYTF.

The chain uses TRBV4-2 and TRBJ1-4; no firm D call. This CDR3 has 15 residues. Germline CDR1 reads LGHNA; CDR2 reads YNFKEQ. V shed 4 bases and J shed 4 bases, with 13 bases lying between them. The CDR3, as DNA: TGTGCCAGCAGCCCTGCCGGACTGATTAATGAAAAACTGTTTTTT. Translating it yields CASSPAGLINEKLFF.

The rearrangement links TRBV6-5 to TRBJ2-1; tentative D call: TRBD2 (6 bases). The V end lost 0 bases, the J end lost 8 bases, and 8 bases lay between the germline ends. The CDR3 spans 13 residues. The germline V gene encodes CDR1 MNHEY and CDR2 SVGAGI. The CDR3 sequence is CASSYSGGYEQFF. The DNA of the CDR3 is TGTGCCAGCAGTTACTCCGGGGGTTATGAGCAGTTCTTC.

The chain uses TRBV19 and TRBJ2-5, with D perhaps TRBD2 (5 bases). Germline values: CDR1 LNHDA, CDR2 SQIVND (reference sequence). Deletions cut 6 bases from V and 5 bases from J, with 16 bases between. The CDR3 has 14 residues. CDR3 coding DNA: TGTGCCAGTAGCCCTACTTTCGGCGGGGAGACCCAGTACTTC. It encodes CASSPTFGGETQYF. Full variable domain (rest looked up from reference TRBV19 and TRBJ2-5): DGGITQSPKYLFRKEGQNVTLSCEQNLNHDAMYWYRQDPGQGLRLIYYSQIVNDFQKGDIAEGYSVSREKKESFPLTVTSAQKNPTAFYLCASSPTFGGETQYFGPGTRLLVL.

The chain is built from TRBV7-6 and TRBJ2-7; maybe TRBD2 (5 bases). CDR3 length: 14 amino acids. CDR1 is SGHVS and CDR2 is FNYEAQ in the germline V gene. V shed 2 bases and J shed 6 bases, with 14 bases lying between them. The DNA for the CDR3 is TGTGCCAGCAGCTTATATGGTCTAGCTTCCGAGCAGTACTTC. Translation gives CASSLYGLASEQYF.

The chain has TRBV7-2 and TRBJ1-2; D unclear. The germline V and J ends were trimmed by 4 bases and 4 bases, with 7 bases remaining between them. There are 12 residues in the CDR3. Germline CDR1 reads SGHTA; CDR2 reads FQGNSA. CDR3 residues: CASSSHSYGYTF. CDR3 in DNA: TGTGCCAGCAGCTCCCATTCCTATGGCTACACCTTC.

The rearrangement uses TRBV7-2 and TRBJ2-7; no reliable D call. The CDR3 runs 14 residues. Trimming left V 2 bases short and J 5 bases short, with 13 bases between. Germline V CDR1 and CDR2: SGHTA, FQGNSA. The CDR3: CASSLLGSEDEQYF. As DNA, the CDR3 is TGTGCCAGCAGCTTATTGGGATCTGAAGACGAGCAGTACTTC.

Notes on this clone: The junction departs from germline at one end; a sequencing error may be responsible. The V call is TRBV7-2, the J call TRBJ2-7, with D uncertain. Germline values: CDR1 SGHTA, CDR2 FQGNSA. The CDR3 is made up of 13 amino acids. The CDR3 loop is CASSLRGPGPPFF. The CDR3 DNA is TGTGCCAGCAGCTTAAGAGGACCGGGCCCCCCTTTCTTC.

The chain joins TRBV9 to TRBJ1-3; D remains unclear. The CDR3 is made up of 16 amino acids. Germline lookup yields CDR1 SGDLS and CDR2 YYNGEE. Trimming left V 4 bases short and J 0 bases short, with 14 bases between. The CDR3 protein is CASSPTSYYSGNTIYF. In nucleotides, the CDR3 is TGTGCCAGCAGCCCGACCTCCTACTACTCTGGAAACACCATATATTTT. Filled out from reference TRBV9 and TRBJ1-3, the complete variable domain reads DSGVTQTPKHLITATGQRVTLRCSPRSGDLSVYWYQQSLDQGLQFLIQYYNGEERAKGNILERFSAQQFPDLHSELNLSSLELGDSALYFCASSPTSYYSGNTIYFGEGSWLTVV.

This clone was counted only a few times. The V and J genes are TRBV19 and TRBJ1-5; D uncertain. This CDR3 contains 16 residues. Germline CDR1 and CDR2: LNHDA and SQIVND (reference sequence). Trimming left V 3 bases short and J 0 bases short, with 12 bases between. The CDR3 coding sequence is TGTGCCAGTAGTATTGGAGGATTTTATAGCAATCAGCCCCAGCATTTT. Translated, it gives CASSIGGFYSNQPQHF.

The rearrangement links TRBV30 to TRBJ1-5; D uncertain. From germline, CDR1 is GTSNPN and CDR2 SVGIG (reference sequence). V was shortened by 5 bases and J by 5 bases, with 13 bases between the two germline ends. The CDR3 length is 13 residues. The CDR3 coding sequence is TGTGCCTGGGCTTCCTTTGTGGATCAGCCCCAGCATTTT. It specifies CAWASFVDQPQHF. Full variable domain (missing parts from reference TRBV30 and TRBJ1-5): SQTIHQWPATLVQPVGSPLSLECTVEGTSNPNLYWYRQAAGRGLQLLFYSVGIGQISSEVPQNLSASRPQDRQFILSSKKLLLSDSGFYLCAWASFVDQPQHFGDGTRLSIL.

The chain is built from TRBV4-3 and TRBJ2-1; 11 bases map to TRBD2. CDR1 and CDR2 from the germline V gene are LGHNA and YSLEER. V dropped 1 base and J dropped 8; count of bases not matched to a gene: 4. CDR3 size: 15 residues. In DNA, the CDR3 is TGCGCCAGCAGCCAAGTCACTAGCGGGAGCTATGAGCAGTTCTTC. This gives the protein CASSQVTSGSYEQFF.